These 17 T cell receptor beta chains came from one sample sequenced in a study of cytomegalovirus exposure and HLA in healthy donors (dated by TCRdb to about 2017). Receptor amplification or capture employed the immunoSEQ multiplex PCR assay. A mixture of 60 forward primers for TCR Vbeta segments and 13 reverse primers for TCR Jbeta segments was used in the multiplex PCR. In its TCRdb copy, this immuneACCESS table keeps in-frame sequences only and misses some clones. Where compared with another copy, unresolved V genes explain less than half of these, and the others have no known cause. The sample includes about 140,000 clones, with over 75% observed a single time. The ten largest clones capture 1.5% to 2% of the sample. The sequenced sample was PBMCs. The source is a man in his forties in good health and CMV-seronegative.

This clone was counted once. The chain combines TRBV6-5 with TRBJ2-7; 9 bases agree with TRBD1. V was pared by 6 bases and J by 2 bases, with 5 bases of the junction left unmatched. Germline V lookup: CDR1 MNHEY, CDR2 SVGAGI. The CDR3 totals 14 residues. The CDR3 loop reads CASRLGQGTYEQYF. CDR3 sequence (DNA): TGTGCCAGCAGACTTGGACAGGGGACCTACGAGCAGTACTTC.

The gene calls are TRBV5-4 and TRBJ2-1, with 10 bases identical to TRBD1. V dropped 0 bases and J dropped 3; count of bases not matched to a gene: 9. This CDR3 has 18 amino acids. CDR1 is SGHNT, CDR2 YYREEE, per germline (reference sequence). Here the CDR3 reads CASSLAGQGVPGYNEQFF. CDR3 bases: TGTGCCAGCAGCTTGGCTGGACAGGGGGTCCCCGGCTACAATGAGCAGTTCTTC.

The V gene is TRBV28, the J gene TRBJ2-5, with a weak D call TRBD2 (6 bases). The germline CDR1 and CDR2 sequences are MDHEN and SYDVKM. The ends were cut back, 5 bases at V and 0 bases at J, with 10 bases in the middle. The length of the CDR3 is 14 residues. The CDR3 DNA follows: TGTGCCAGCAGTCAAGGACTATACCAAGAGACCCAGTACTTC. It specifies CASSQGLYQETQYF.

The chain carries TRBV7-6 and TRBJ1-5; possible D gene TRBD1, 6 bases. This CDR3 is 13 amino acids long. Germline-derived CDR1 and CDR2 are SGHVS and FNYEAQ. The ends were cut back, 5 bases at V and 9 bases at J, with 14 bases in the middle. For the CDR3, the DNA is TGTGCCAGCAGCCCTACCCCAGGGGCGCCCCAGCATTTT. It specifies CASSPTPGAPQHF.

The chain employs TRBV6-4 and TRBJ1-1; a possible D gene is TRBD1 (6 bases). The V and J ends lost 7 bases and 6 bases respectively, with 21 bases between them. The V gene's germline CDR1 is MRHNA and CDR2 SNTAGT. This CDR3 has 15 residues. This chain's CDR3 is CASTPEEGVWAEAFF. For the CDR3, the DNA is TGTGCCAGCACGCCCGAAGAGGGGGTTTGGGCTGAAGCTTTCTTT.

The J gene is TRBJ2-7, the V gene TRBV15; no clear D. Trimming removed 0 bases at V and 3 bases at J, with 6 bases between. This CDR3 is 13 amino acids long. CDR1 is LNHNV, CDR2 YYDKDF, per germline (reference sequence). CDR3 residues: CATSRDEVYEQYF. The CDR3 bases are TGTGCCACCAGCAGAGATGAGGTCTACGAGCAGTACTTC.

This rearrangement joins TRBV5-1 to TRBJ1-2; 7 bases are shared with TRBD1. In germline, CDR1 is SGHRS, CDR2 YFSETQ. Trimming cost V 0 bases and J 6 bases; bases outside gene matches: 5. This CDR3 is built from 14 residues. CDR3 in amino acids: CASSLGGTDDGYTF. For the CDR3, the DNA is TGCGCCAGCAGCTTGGGCGGGACAGATGATGGCTACACCTTC.

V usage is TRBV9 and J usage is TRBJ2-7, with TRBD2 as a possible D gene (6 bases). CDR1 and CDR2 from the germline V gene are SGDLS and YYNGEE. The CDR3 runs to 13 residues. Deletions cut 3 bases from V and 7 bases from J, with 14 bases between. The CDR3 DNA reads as TGTGCCAGCAGCGGCTCGACGGGGGTTGAGCAGTACTTC. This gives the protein CASSGSTGVEQYF.

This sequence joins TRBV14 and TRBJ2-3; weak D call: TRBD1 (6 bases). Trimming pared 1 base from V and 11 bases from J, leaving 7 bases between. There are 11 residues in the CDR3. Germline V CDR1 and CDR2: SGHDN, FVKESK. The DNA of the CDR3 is TGTGCCAGCAGCCAAGGGACAGAGCAGTATTTT. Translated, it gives CASSQGTEQYF.

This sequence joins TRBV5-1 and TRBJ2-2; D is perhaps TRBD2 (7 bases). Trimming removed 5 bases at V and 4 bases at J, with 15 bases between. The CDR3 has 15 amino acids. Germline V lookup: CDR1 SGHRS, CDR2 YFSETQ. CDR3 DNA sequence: TGCGCCAGCAGTCCGGGGGGCCTTAGCACCGGGGAGCTGTTTTTT. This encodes CASSPGGLSTGELFF. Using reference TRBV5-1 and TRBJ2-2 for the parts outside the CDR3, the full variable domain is KAGVTQTPRYLIKTRGQQVTLSCSPISGHRSVSWYQQTPGQGLQFLFEYFSETQRNKGNFPGRFSGRQFSNSRSEMNVSTLELGDSALYLCASSPGGLSTGELFFGEGSRLTVL.

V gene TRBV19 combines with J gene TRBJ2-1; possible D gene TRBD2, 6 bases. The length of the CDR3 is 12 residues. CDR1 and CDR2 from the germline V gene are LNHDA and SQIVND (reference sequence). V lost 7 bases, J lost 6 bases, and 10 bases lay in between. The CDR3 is CASTGLSNEQFF. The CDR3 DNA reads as TGTGCCAGTACGGGACTCAGCAATGAGCAGTTCTTC.

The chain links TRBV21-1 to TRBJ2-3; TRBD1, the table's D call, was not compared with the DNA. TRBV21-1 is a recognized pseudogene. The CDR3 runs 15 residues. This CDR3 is CASSKEKGQGDTQYF. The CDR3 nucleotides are TGTGCCAGCAGCAAAGAAAAGGGGCAGGGAGATACGCAGTATTTT.

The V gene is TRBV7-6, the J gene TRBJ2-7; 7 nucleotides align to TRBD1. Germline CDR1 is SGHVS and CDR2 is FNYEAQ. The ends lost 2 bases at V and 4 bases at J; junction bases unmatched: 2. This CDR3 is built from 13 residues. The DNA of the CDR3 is TGTGCCAGCAGCTTAATGACAGGGTACGAGCAGTACTTC. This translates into CASSLMTGYEQYF.

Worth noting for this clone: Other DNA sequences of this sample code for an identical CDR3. The CDR3 loop is CATSGSSYNSPLHF. For the CDR3, the DNA is TGTGCCACCAGCGGTAGCTCCTATAATTCACCCCTCCACTTT. The genes are TRBV15 and TRBJ1-6; no clear D. Germline V lookup: CDR1 LNHNV, CDR2 YYDKDF (reference sequence). This CDR3 contains 14 residues. Trimming stripped 5 bases from V and 0 bases from J, with 5 bases between.

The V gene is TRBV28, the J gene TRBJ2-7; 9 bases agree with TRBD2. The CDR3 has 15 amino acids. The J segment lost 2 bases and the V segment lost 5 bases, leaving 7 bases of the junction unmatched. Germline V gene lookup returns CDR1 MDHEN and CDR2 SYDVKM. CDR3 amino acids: CASSPILAGTYEQYF. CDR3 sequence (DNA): TGTGCCAGCAGTCCAATACTAGCGGGTACCTACGAGCAGTACTTC. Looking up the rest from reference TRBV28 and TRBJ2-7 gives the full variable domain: DVKVTQSSRYLVKRTGEKVFLECVQDMDHENMFWYRQDPGLGLRLIYFSYDVKMKEKGDIPEGYSVSREKKERFSLILESASTNQTSMYLCASSPILAGTYEQYFGPGTRLTVT.

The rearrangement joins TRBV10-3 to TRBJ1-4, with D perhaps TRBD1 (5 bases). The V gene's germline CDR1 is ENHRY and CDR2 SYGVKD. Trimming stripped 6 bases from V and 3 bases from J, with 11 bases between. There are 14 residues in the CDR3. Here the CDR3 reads CAISEGGANEKLFF. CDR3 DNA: TGTGCCATCAGCGAGGGAGGGGCTAATGAAAAACTGTTTTTT.

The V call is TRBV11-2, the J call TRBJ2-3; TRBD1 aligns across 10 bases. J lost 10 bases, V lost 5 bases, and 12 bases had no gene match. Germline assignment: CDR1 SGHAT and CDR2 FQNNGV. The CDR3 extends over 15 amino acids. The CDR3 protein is CASSPGDRGVGPQYF. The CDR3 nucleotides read TGTGCCAGCAGCCCAGGGGACAGGGGAGTTGGTCCGCAGTATTTT.